Shown below are 8 T cell receptor beta chains from a single sample sequenced in a study of blood T cells in healthy people across ages. Together with a sample-barcoded 5' primer, a J-beta primer mix was included in a second PCR lasting roughly 7 to 11 cycles. A single record per CDR3 protein comes from TCRdb applying MiXCR to the 5' RACE reads. The sample holds around 2 million distinct CDR3 sequences; roughly two fifths are singletons and the top ten take roughly 23%. The sequencing sample was made of blood. These TCRs come from a human donor in good health.

This chain's CDR3 is CASICQANTEAFF. For the CDR3, the DNA is TGTGCCAGCATCTGTCAGGCGAACACTGAAGCTTTCTTT. The chain combines TRBV6-1 with TRBJ1-1; D ambiguous. The V end was cut by 7 bases, the J end by 1 base, with 10 bases between. There are 13 residues in the CDR3. Germline V gives CDR1 MNHNS, CDR2 SASEGT.

This clonotype was recorded a few times. The chain uses TRBV13 and TRBJ2-7; no definite D call. CDR1 is PRHDT and CDR2 is FYEKMQ in the germline V gene (reference sequence). This CDR3 is built from 16 residues. Trimming took 4 bases from V and 3 from J, leaving 19 bases between them. The CDR3 region is CASSSRIRTHLYEQYF. The CDR3 DNA reads TGTGCCAGCAGCTCCCGGATCCGCACCCACCTCTACGAGCAGTACTTC. The full variable domain, with the rest looked up from reference TRBV13 and TRBJ2-7, is AAGVIQSPRHLIKEKRETATLKCYPIPRHDTVYWYQQGPGQDPQFLISFYEKMQSDKGSIPDRFSAQQFSDYHSELNMSSLELGDSALYFCASSSRIRTHLYEQYFGPGTRLTVT.

Of note for this clonotype: The conserved phenylalanine or tryptophan is not found at the CDR3 terminus, so this likely reflects a read error. Because the CDR3's place on the DNA is in doubt, the DNA is left out and the CDR3 is given as listed by TCRdb. J is TRBJ2-1 and V is TRBV7-2; the table's D gene call, TRBD1, was not cross checked with the DNA. Germline lookup yields CDR1 SGHTA and CDR2 FQGNSA. The CDR3 contains 14 residues when both ends are counted. CDR3: CASSPDRVAYTFGS.

In its sample, this clonotype was seen a few times. V is TRBV20-1 and J is TRBJ2-7; perhaps TRBD2 as D (5 bases). The CDR3 is made up of 15 amino acids. Germline values: CDR1 DFQATT, CDR2 SNEGSKA (reference sequence). Trimming left V 2 bases short and J 2 bases short, with 16 bases between. CDR3: CSARPQRVRAYEQYF. The CDR3 DNA follows: TGCAGTGCTAGACCACAAAGAGTGAGGGCCTACGAGCAGTACTTC.

Many counts were recorded for this clonotype. The chain is built from TRBV7-8 and TRBJ2-7; D possibly corresponds to TRBD1 (7 bases). Trimming pared 4 bases from V and 3 bases from J, leaving 16 bases between. Germline V lookup: CDR1 SGHVS, CDR2 FQNEAQ. The CDR3 contains 15 residues. This chain's CDR3 is CASSSYRGLGYEQYF. The CDR3 nucleotides read TGTGCCAGCAGCTCCTACAGGGGACTGGGCTACGAGCAGTACTTC.

This clonotype came up many times. At one boundary the junction diverges from the germline segment, which might be a read error. The chain has TRBV5-1 and TRBJ2-1, with TRBD2 as a possible D gene (6 bases). The CDR3 has 15 residues. The germline V gene has CDR1 SGHRS and CDR2 YFSETQ. The CDR3: CASSERGGSYNEQFF. CDR3 bases: TGTGCCAGCAGTGAAAGGGGAGGCTCCTACAATGAGCAGTTCTTC.

This chain links TRBV5-1 with TRBJ2-1; 8 positions agree with TRBD2. V shed 0 bases, J shed 4 bases, and the junction held 9 bases outside the gene matches. Per the germline V gene, CDR1 is SGHRS and CDR2 is YFSETQ. The CDR3 length is 17 residues. The CDR3 spells CASSLDEVAGPYNEQFF. The CDR3 nucleotides are TGCGCCAGCAGCTTGGATGAGGTAGCGGGACCATACAATGAGCAGTTCTTC.

Only a few counts were recorded for this clonotype. The chain couples TRBV6-1 to TRBJ2-6; D gene uncertain. Trimming took off 5 bases at V and 3 bases at J, with 17 bases between the two ends. The germline CDR1 and CDR2 sequences are MNHNS and SASEGT. CDR3 length equals 17 residues. The CDR3 reads CASSKGQSEVGANVLTF. CDR3 coding DNA: TGTGCCAGCAGTAAGGGTCAATCAGAGGTTGGGGCCAACGTCCTGACTTTC.